This T cell receptor (beta chain) was captured by sequencing in a study of blood T cell repertoires in COVID-19. Looking at the study overall: COVID-19 samples collected from the United States, Italy and Spain covered acute and convalescent phases. In each case, the material was cDNA or gDNA derived from T cells, B-cell-depleted T cells, or PBMCs.

As handled by the study authors: Counts of nucleated cells, estimated from reference gene primer amplification, were obtained. Sequencing was performed with immunoSEQ multiplex PCR; in TCRdb, only in-frame clones are kept and a portion is missing. V and J calls and clone size are those listed in that table; D and trimming were worked out from the DNA. This table has a few hundred thousand clones, about 87% appearing once. The germline V gene has CDR1 SGHAT and CDR2 FQNNGV. The V gene end was trimmed by 1 base and the J gene end by 10 bases; junction bases not matched to a gene: 9. The CDR3 spans 15 residues. Seattle cases were enrolled at active infection and followed longitudinally.

The chain uses TRBV11-2 and TRBJ1-5; TRBD1 matches at 8 bases. Sequencing was carried out using peripheral blood. The TCR sequence derives from a woman aged 25 to 39 with COVID-19, enrolled during active disease. The CDR3 protein is CASSLGYDRGLPQHF. The CDR3, as DNA: TGTGCCAGCAGCTTAGGGTATGACAGGGGTCTACCCCAGCATTTT.